The entry that follows covers one T cell receptor (beta chain) sequence. The antigen is not known. The CDR3 has 15 amino acids. CDR1 is MNHEY, CDR2 SMNVEV, per germline (reference sequence). Deletions cut 6 bases from V and 2 bases from J, with 11 bases between. This specimen belongs to a study of T cell responses to AZD1222 COVID-19 vaccine. Study-wide findings and caveats: Donor demographics were predominantly white British with a female majority; clonal diversity may be underestimated. With dominance at 160-218 and 743-854, vaccine-associated CD4 TCRs spanned spike.

TCRdb's copy holds only in-frame clones and misses some; the assay was immunoSEQ multiplex PCR. The sample has approximately 140,000 clones, roughly nine tenths seen once. V is TRBV27 and J is TRBJ2-6; D gene uncertain. Specimen: peripheral blood, collected 28 days after the second dose of the MenACWY control vaccine. This receptor was taken from an adult who received the MenACWY meningococcal vaccine as a control. In DNA, the CDR3 is TGTGCCAGCAGGACCCTTCAGACTGGGGCCAACGTCCTGACTTTC. As protein: CASRTLQTGANVLTF.